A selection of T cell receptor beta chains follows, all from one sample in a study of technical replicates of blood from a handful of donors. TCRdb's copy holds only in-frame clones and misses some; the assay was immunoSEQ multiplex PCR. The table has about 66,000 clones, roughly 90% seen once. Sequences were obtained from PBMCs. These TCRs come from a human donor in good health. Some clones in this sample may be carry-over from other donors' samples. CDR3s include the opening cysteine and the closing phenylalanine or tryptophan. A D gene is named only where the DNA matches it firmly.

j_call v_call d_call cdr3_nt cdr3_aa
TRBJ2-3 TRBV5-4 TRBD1 TGTGCCAGCGTCCACCGGGACAGGGGTAAAGATACGCAGTATTTT CASVHRDRGKDTQYF
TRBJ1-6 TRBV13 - TGTGCCAGCAGCACAGGGTCCTATAATTCACCCCTCCACTTT CASSTGSYNSPLHF
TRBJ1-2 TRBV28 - TGTGCCAGCAGTTTCTTAGGGGCCGGTGGCTACACCTTC CASSFLGAGGYTF
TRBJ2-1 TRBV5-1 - TGCGCCAGCAGCTTACGCGCCTCGAGCTCCTACAATGAGCAGTTCTTC CASSLRASSSYNEQFF
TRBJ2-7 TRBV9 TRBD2 TGTGCCAGCAGCCCAGGACTAGCGGGAGTCCCCGAGCAGTACTTC CASSPGLAGVPEQYF
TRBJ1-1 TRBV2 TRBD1 TGTGCCAGCAGTGTCTCCGGGACAGGCGCTTTCTTT CASSVSGTGAFF
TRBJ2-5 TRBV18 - TGTGCCAGCTCATCCGGGATAAAAGAGACCCAGTACTTC CASSSGIKETQYF
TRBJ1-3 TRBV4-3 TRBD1 TGCGCCAGCAGCCAAGATCCCGGGGGACAGTACTCTGGAAACACCATATATTTT CASSQDPGGQYSGNTIYF
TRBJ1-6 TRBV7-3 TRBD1 TGTGCCAGCAGCAAGACAGGGACCGAGAATTCACCCCTCCACTTT CASSKTGTENSPLHF
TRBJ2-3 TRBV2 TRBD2 TGTGCCAGCAGGCAGACTAGCGGGGGGGCTGGTACGCAGTATTTT CASRQTSGGAGTQYF
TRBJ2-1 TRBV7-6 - TGTGCCAGCAGCTTAGCCCCTTTGTCGAATGAGCAGTTCTTC CASSLAPLSNEQFF
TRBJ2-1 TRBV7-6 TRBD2 TGTGCCAGCAGCTTAGAAGTCCGGATTAGCGGGAGGAGGAATGAGCAGTTCTTC CASSLEVRISGRRNEQFF
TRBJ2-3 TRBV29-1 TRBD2 TGCAGCGTCAGAGCGGGAGCAGATACGCAGTATTTT CSVRAGADTQYF
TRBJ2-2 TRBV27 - TGTGCCAGTTCGAGGGAGATGGGAACCGGGGAGCTGTTTTTT CASSREMGTGELFF
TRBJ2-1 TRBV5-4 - TGTGCCAGCAGCTTGGGCGGCGCGGGCATACCCTACAATGAGCAGTTCTTC CASSLGGAGIPYNEQFF
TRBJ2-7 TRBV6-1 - TGTGCCAGCAGTGTTGCAGGGCCCCAATACGAGCAGTACTTC CASSVAGPQYEQYF
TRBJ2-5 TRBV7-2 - TGTGCCAGCAGCGGAGGTGCCGGGTTTGTAGAGACCCAGTACTTC CASSGGAGFVETQYF